The clone carrying this TCR beta chain showed up just a few times. This specimen comes from a study of blood T cell repertoires in COVID-19. The overall study: Specimens from acute and convalescent COVID-19 originated in the United States, Italy and Spain. Sample material is recorded as cDNA or gDNA derived from T cells, B-cell-depleted T cells, or PBMCs.

V lost 5 bases and J 12 bases, leaving 19 bases between the germline ends. The CDR3 extends over 13 amino acids. Germline assignment: CDR1 LNHNV and CDR2 YYDKDF (reference sequence). Clones were sequenced by immunoSEQ multiplex PCR, and TCRdb holds only the in-frame ones, with some missing. The table records 200,000 to 250,000 clones, 70% to 85% of them present only once. The source is a man in his forties or fifties with active or convalescent COVID-19. V is TRBV15 and J is TRBJ1-1; D is unresolved. Sample: peripheral blood. The CDR3 here is CATSLEGRAGSFF. CDR3 DNA sequence: TGTGCCACCAGCCTAGAAGGGCGGGCTGGTTCTTTCTTT. The entire variable domain, with the rest obtained from reference TRBV15 and TRBJ1-1, is as follows: DAMVIQNPRYQVTQFGKPVTLSCSQTLNHNVMYWYQQKSSQAPKLLFHYYDKDFNNEADTPDNFQSRRPNTSFCFLDIRSPGLGDTAMYLCATSLEGRAGSFFGQGTRLTVV.